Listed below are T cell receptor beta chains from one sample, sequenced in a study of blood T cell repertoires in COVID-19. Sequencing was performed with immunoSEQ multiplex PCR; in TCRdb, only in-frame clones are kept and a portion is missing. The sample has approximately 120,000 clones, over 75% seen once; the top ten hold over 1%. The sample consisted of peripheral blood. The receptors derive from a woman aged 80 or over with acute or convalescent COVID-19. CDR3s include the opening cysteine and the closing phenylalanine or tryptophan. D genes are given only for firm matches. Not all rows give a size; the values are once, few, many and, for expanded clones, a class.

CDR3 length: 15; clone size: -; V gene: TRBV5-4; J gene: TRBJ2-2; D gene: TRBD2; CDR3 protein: CASNSGGGNTGELFF; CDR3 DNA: TGTGCCAGCAATAGCGGGGGGGGTAACACCGGGGAGCTGTTTTTT
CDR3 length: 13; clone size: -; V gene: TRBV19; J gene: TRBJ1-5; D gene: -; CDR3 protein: CASRGRGNQPQHF; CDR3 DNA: TGTGCCAGTAGGGGCCGAGGCAATCAGCCCCAGCATTTT
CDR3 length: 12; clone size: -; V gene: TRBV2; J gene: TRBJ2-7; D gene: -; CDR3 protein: CASSGDFYEQYF; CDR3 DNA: TGTGCCAGCAGCGGTGACTTCTACGAGCAGTACTTC
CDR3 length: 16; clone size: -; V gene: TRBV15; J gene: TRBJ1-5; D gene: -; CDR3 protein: CATSRGRVVRGRPQHF; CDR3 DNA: TGTGCCACCAGCAGAGGAAGGGTCGTAAGGGGCCGGCCCCAGCATTTT
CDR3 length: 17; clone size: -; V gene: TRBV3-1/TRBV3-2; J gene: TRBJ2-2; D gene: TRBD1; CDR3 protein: CASSHRTGASNTGELFF; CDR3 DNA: TGTGCCAGCAGCCACAGGACAGGGGCGTCGAACACCGGGGAGCTGTTTTTT
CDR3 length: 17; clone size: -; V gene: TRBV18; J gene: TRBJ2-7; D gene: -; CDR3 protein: CASSPVAEAGKGNEQYF; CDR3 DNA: TGTGCCAGCTCACCAGTGGCGGAGGCGGGAAAGGGGAACGAGCAGTACTTC
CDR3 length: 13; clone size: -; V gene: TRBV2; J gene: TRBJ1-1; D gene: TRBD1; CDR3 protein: CASDRTGGTEAFF; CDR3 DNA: TGTGCCAGCGACCGGACAGGGGGTACTGAAGCTTTCTTT
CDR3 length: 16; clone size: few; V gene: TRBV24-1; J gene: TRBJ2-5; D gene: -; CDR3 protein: CATSRIASSIQETQYF; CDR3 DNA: TGTGCCACCAGTCGAATTGCTAGCAGCATTCAAGAGACCCAGTACTTC
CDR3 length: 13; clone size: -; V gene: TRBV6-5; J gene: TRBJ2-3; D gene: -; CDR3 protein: CASHPGHSDTQYF; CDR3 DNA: TGTGCCAGCCACCCCGGACACTCAGATACGCAGTATTTT
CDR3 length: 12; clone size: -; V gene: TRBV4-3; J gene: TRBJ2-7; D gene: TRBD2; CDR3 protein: CASSLSGAEQYF; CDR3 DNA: TGCGCCAGCAGCCTTAGCGGGGCCGAGCAGTACTTC
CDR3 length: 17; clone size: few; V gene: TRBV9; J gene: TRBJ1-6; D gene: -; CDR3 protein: CASSVATSGNSDSPLHF; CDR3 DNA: TGTGCCAGCAGCGTAGCTACGTCAGGGAATTCAGATTCACCCCTCCACTTT
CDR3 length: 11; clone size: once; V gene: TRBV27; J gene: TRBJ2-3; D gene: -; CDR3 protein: CASSLRDTQYF; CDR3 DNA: TGTGCCAGCAGTCTCAGGGATACGCAGTATTTT
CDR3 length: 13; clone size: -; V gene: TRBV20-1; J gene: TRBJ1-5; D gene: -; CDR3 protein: CSASRQANQPQHF; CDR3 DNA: TGCAGTGCCAGTAGACAGGCCAATCAGCCCCAGCATTTT
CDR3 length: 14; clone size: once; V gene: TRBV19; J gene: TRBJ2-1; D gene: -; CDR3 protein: CASSLTFRLYEQFF; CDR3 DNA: TGTGCCAGTAGTTTAACGTTCAGGCTTTATGAGCAGTTCTTC
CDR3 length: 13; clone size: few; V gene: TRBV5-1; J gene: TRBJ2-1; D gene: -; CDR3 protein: CASSGVALNEQFF; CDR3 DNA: TGCGCCAGCAGTGGCGTAGCCCTCAATGAGCAGTTCTTC
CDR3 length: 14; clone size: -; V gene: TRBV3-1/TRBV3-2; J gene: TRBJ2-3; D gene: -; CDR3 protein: CASASGGSTDTQYF; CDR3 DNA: TGTGCCAGCGCCAGCGGAGGGAGTACAGATACGCAGTATTTT
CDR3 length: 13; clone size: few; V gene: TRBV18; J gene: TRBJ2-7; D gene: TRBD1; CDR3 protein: CASSPDRVYEQYF; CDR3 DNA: TGTGCCAGCTCACCGGACAGGGTGTACGAGCAGTACTTC
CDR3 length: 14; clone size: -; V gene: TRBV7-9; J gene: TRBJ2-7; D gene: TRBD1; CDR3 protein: CASSLLWTGNEQYF; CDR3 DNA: TGTGCCAGCAGCTTGCTATGGACAGGGAACGAGCAGTACTTC
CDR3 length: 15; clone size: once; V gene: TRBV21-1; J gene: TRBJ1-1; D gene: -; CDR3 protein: CASSKATEILTEAFF; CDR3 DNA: TGTGCCAGCAGCAAAGCTACAGAGATTCTTACTGAAGCTTTCTTT
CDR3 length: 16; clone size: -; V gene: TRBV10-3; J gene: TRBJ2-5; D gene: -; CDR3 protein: CATQAKVSGVRETQYF; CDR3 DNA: TGTGCCACCCAGGCTAAGGTATCGGGGGTCCGGGAGACCCAGTACTTC
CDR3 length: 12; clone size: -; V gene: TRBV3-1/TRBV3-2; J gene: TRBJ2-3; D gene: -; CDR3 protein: CASSQPPDTQYF; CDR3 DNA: TGTGCCAGCAGCCAACCTCCAGATACGCAGTATTTT
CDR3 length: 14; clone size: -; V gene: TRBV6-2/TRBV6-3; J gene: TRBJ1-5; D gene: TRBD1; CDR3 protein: CASSTTGTNQPQHF; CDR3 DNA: TGTGCCAGCAGCACGACAGGGACGAATCAGCCCCAGCATTTT
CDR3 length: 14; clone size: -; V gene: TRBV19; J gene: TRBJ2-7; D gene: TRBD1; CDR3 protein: CASSRDRGNYEQYF; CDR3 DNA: TGTGCCAGTAGTAGAGACAGGGGGAATTACGAGCAGTACTTC
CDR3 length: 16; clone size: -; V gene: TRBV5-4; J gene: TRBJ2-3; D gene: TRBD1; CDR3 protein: CASSPGTGGTQYTQYF; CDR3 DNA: TGTGCCAGCAGCCCCGGGACAGGAGGTACACAGTATACGCAGTATTTT
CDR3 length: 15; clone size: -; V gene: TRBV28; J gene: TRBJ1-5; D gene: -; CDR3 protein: CASSSLAGSNQPQHF; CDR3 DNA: TGTGCCAGCAGTTCGCTTGCGGGAAGCAATCAGCCCCAGCATTTT
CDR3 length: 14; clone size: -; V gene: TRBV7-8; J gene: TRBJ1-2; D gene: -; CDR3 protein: CASSPFAGPYGYTF; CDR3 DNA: TGTGCCAGCAGTCCCTTTGCGGGGCCCTATGGCTACACCTTC
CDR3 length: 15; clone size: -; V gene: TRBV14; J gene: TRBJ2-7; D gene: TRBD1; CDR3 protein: CASSQRDRGLYEQYF; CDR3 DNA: TGTGCCAGCAGCCAAAGAGACAGGGGGCTATACGAGCAGTACTTC
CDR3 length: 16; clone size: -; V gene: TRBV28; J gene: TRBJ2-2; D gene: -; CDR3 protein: CASSSEPGRITGELFF; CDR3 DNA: TGTGCCAGCAGTTCAGAACCGGGGAGGATCACCGGGGAGCTGTTTTTT
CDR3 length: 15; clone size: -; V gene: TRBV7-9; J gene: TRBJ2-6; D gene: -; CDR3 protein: CASSQKAPGANVLTF; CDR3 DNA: TGTGCCAGCAGCCAAAAAGCCCCCGGGGCCAACGTCCTGACTTTC
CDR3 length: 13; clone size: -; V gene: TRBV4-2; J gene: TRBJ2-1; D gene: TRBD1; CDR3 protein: CASSQGTGDEQFF; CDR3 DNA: TGTGCCAGCAGCCAAGGGACAGGGGATGAGCAGTTCTTC
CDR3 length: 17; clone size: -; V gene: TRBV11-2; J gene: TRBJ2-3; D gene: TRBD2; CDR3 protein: CASSSVPLGLEGRTQYF; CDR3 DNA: TGTGCCAGCAGCTCCGTTCCCCTGGGACTAGAAGGTCGTACGCAGTATTTT
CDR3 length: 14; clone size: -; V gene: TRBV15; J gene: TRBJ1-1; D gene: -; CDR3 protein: CATSRGQMNTEAFF; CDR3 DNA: TGTGCCACCAGCAGAGGACAAATGAACACTGAAGCTTTCTTT
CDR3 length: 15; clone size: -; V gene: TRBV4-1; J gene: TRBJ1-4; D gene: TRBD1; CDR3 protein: CASSQDDRGSRKLFF; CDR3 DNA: TGCGCCAGCAGCCAAGATGACAGGGGTAGTCGAAAACTGTTTTTT
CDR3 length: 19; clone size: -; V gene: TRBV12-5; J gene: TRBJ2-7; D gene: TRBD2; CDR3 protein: CETGLAGESGTTNYYEQYF; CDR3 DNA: TGTGAAACGGGACTAGCGGGAGAAAGTGGCACTACCAACTACTACGAGCAGTACTTC
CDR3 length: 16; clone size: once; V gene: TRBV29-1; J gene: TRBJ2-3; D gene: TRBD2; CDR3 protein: CSVEGRGAKGADTQYF; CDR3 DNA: TGCAGCGTTGAAGGGCGGGGGGCGAAGGGAGCAGATACGCAGTATTTT
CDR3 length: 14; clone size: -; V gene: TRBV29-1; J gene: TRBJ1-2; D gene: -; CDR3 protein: CSVEDAVGGGGYTF; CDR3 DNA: TGCAGCGTTGAAGACGCTGTTGGGGGGGGAGGCTACACCTTC
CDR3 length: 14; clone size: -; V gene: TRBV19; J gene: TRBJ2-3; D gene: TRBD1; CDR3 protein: CASRPDRVTDTQYF; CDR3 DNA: TGTGCCAGTAGACCCGACAGGGTCACAGATACGCAGTATTTT
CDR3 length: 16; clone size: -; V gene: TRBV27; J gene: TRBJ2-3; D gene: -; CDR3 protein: CASRLGVSKDTDTQYF; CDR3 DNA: TGTGCCAGCAGGCTTGGAGTCAGCAAAGACACAGATACGCAGTATTTT
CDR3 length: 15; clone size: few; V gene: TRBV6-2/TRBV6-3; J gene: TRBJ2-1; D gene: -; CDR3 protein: CASSPDFADYNEQFF; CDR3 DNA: TGTGCCAGCAGCCCTGACTTTGCAGATTACAATGAGCAGTTCTTC
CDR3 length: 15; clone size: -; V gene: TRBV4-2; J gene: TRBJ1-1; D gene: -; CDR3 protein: CASSHRQVIDTEAFF; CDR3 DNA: TGTGCCAGCAGCCACCGACAGGTAATCGACACTGAAGCTTTCTTT
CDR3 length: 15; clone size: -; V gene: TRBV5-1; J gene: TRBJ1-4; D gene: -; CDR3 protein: CASSAGSVRGEKLFF; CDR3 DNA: TGCGCCAGCAGCGCTGGTTCGGTTAGGGGTGAAAAACTGTTTTTT
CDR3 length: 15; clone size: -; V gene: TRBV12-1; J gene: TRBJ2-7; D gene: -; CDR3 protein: CASSPETSVSYEQYF; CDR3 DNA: TGTGCCAGCAGCCCAGAGACTAGCGTCTCCTACGAGCAGTACTTC
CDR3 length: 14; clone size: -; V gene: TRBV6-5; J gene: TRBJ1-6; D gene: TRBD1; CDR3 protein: CASSPRTGSSPLHF; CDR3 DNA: TGTGCCAGCAGTCCAAGGACAGGGAGCTCACCCCTCCACTTT
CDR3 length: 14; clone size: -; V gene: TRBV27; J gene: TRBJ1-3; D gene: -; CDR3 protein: CASSLGVTGNTIYF; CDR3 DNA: TGTGCCAGCAGTTTGGGAGTCACGGGAAACACCATATATTTT
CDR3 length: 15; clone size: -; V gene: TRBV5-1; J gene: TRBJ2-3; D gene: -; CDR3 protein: CASSLGITSPDTQYF; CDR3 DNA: TGCGCCAGCAGCTTGGGCATAACTAGCCCAGATACGCAGTATTTT
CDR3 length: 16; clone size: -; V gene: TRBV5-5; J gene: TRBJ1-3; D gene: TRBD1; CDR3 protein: CASSSGQGVGGNTIYF; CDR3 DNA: TGTGCCAGCAGCTCGGGACAGGGGGTGGGCGGAAACACCATATATTTT
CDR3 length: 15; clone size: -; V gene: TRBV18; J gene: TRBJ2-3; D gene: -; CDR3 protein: CASSPSGIGTDTQYF; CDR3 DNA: TGTGCCAGCTCACCTTCAGGTATCGGCACAGATACGCAGTATTTT
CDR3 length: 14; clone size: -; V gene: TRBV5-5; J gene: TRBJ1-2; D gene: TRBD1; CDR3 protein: CASSPGGSNYGYTF; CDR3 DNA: TGTGCCAGCAGCCCAGGGGGCTCTAACTATGGCTACACCTTC
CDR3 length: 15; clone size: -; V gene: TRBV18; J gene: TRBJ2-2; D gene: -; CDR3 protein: CASSPPDRVTGELFF; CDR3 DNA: TGTGCCAGCTCACCTCCGGACAGAGTGACCGGGGAGCTGTTTTTT
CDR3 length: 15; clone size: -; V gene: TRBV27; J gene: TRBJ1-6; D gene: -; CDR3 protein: CASSFFERGNSPLHF; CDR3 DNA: TGTGCCAGCAGTTTTTTTGAGAGAGGGAATTCACCCCTCCACTTT
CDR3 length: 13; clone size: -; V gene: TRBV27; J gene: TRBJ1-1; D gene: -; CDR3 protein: CASSKQEFTEAFF; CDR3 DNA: TGTGCCAGCAGCAAACAGGAATTTACTGAAGCTTTCTTT
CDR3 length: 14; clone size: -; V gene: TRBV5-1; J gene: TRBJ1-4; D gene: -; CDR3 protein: CASSKQGTNEKLFF; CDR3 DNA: TGCGCCAGCAGCAAACAGGGAACTAATGAAAAACTGTTTTTT
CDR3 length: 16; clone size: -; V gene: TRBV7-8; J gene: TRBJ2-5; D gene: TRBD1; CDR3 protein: CASSLAPGTGAETQYF; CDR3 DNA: TGTGCCAGCAGCTTAGCGCCAGGGACAGGGGCAGAGACCCAGTACTTC
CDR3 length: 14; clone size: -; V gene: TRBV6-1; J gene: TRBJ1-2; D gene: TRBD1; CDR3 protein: CASSETGASYGYTF; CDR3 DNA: TGTGCCAGCAGTGAAACAGGGGCGAGCTATGGCTACACCTTC